The clone carrying this T cell receptor (beta chain) was seen ten or more times. Its antigen is undetermined. The entry originates in a study of neurological immune-mediated disorders. Broader study findings: None of the CDR3 amino acid sequences in expanded clones turned up in more than one subject, which points to private repertoires in all groups. Phylogenetic grouping put 18 of 34 multiple sclerosis patients' repertoires into one related-CDR3 cluster, a possible signature.

This CDR3 is 14 amino acids long. The germline V gene has CDR1 SGHVS and CDR2 FQNEAQ. V lost 0 bases, J lost 7 bases, and 12 bases lay in between. Synthesis of cDNA was performed by 5'RACE using 10-nucleotide random UMIs. TCRdb reprocessed the 5' RACE reads with MiXCR, giving one entry per CDR3 protein. This sample has 55,000 or so distinct CDR3 sequences, with roughly 4.6% found just once. Preparation of the unsorted libraries drew on 2 million PBMCs stored at -80 C. Sequencing used PBMCs. The chain joins TRBV7-8 to TRBJ2-5; D is undetermined. The source of this sequence is a man aged 45-65 years with multiple sclerosis. The DNA of the CDR3 is TGTGCCAGCAGCTTAGCCGGGCGCGAAATGACCCAGTACTTC. It specifies CASSLAGREMTQYF.